The 14 T cell receptor beta chains below were found in one sample sequenced in a study of T cell responses to AZD1222 COVID-19 vaccine. Clones were read by immunoSEQ multiplex PCR, and TCRdb kept only the in-frame ones, dropping some. The sample includes about 120,000 clones, roughly 90% of them seen just once. The sequencing here drew on peripheral blood, taken 28 days after the second AZD1222 dose. The receptors were sampled from an adult who received the AZD1222 COVID-19 vaccine.

The chain employs TRBV29-1 and TRBJ1-6, with D unclear. Trimming removed 7 bases at V and 6 bases at J, with 13 bases between. Germline V CDR1 and CDR2: SQVTM, ANQGSEA. The CDR3 runs 13 residues. In DNA, the CDR3 is TGCAGCGCCAGTCAAGGTATTAATTCACCCCTCCACTTT. It codes for CSASQGINSPLHF.

The chain carries TRBV3-1 (or the pseudogene TRBV3-2) and TRBJ2-3; no reliable D call. The CDR3 runs to 12 residues. The germline gives CDR1 LGHDT, CDR2 YNNKEL (reference sequence). V was pared by 4 bases and J by 6 bases, with 8 bases between. This CDR3 reads CASSRSGDTQYF. DNA of the CDR3: TGTGCCAGCAGCCGGAGTGGGGATACGCAGTATTTT.

The V and J genes are TRBV19 and TRBJ1-5; perhaps TRBD1 as D (5 bases). Trimming left V 7 bases short and J 3 bases short, with 10 bases between. The CDR3 runs to 13 residues. CDR1 is LNHDA, CDR2 SQIVND, per germline (reference sequence). The CDR3 DNA reads as TGTGCCAGTATAGGGGAGAACAATCAGCCCCAGCATTTT. Its translation is CASIGENNQPQHF.

The chain recombines TRBV24-1 with TRBJ1-5, with TRBD1 as a possible D gene (5 bases). The CDR3 extends over 17 amino acids. Germline CDR1 is KGHDR and CDR2 is SFDVKD. The V gene lost 4 bases and the J gene lost 3 bases, with 18 bases spanning the gap. CDR3 nucleotides: TGTGCCACCAGTGACGGCGGAGGGGAGGCCTACAATCAGCCCCAGCATTTT. It yields the protein CATSDGGGEAYNQPQHF.

This clone was seen more than once but under ten times. The V and J genes are TRBV12-2 and TRBJ1-5. TRBV12-2 is marked as a pseudogene. The CDR3 has 15 residues. CDR3 coding DNA: TGTGCAAGTCGCTTAGGCGGAGAGAAAAATCAGCCCCAGCATTTT. Translated: CASRLGGEKNQPQHF.

This rearrangement joins TRBV5-4 to TRBJ1-6; TRBD1 might be the D (6 bases). Germline CDR1 is SGHNT and CDR2 is YYREEE (reference sequence). The CDR3 is made up of 15 amino acids. The germline V and J ends were trimmed by 3 bases and 8 bases, with 15 bases remaining between them. The CDR3 region is CASSSRTGTDSPLHF. DNA for the CDR3: TGTGCCAGCAGCTCTCGTACAGGGACGGATTCACCCCTCCACTTT.

V usage is TRBV12-3 or TRBV12-4 and J usage is TRBJ1-2, with 7 positions matching TRBD1. With 2 bases clipped from V and 5 bases from J, the junction kept 2 bases outside the gene matches. This CDR3 region has 13 residues. CDR3 nucleotides: TGTGCCAGCAGTTTACTGACAGGGTATGGCTACACCTTC. This sequence encodes CASSLLTGYGYTF.

J is TRBJ1-4 and V is TRBV28; D is possibly TRBD1 (5 bases). CDR1 is MDHEN and CDR2 is SYDVKM in the germline V gene. Trimming took off 7 bases at V and 2 bases at J, with 11 bases between the two ends. This CDR3 contains 14 residues. The CDR3 DNA reads as TGTGCCAGCACCAACGGGGGGACTAATGAAAAACTGTTTTTT. Translation: CASTNGGTNEKLFF.

The DNA of the CDR3 is TGTGCCAGCAGCCTCGGGGGGGCCGGCAATCAGCCCCAGCATTTT. It translates to CASSLGGAGNQPQHF. This chain links TRBV7-2 with TRBJ1-5; a possible D gene is TRBD1 (6 bases). Germline lookup yields CDR1 SGHTA and CDR2 FQGNSA. V was clipped by 5 bases and J by 2 bases, with 13 bases between them. CDR3 length equals 15 residues. Looking up the rest from reference TRBV7-2 and TRBJ1-5 gives the full variable domain: GAGVSQSPSNKVTEKGKDVELRCDPISGHTALYWYRQSLGQGLEFLIYFQGNSAPDKSGLPSDRFSAERTGGSVSTLTIQRTQQEDSAVYLCASSLGGAGNQPQHFGDGTRLSIL.

The J gene is TRBJ2-7, the V gene TRBV10-3; no definite D call. Germline CDR1 ENHRY, CDR2 SYGVKD. CDR3 length: 11 residues. Trimming stripped 3 bases from V and 4 bases from J, with 4 bases between. The CDR3 DNA reads TGTGCCATCAGTGAAGGGTACGAGCAGTACTTC. Protein product: CAISEGYEQYF.

The sample holds one count of this clone. The chain has TRBV10-2 and TRBJ2-2; possible D gene TRBD1, 6 bases. Germline loops: CDR1 WSHSY, CDR2 SAAADI. The CDR3 totals 15 residues. Trimming pared 9 bases from V and 3 bases from J, leaving 17 bases between. The CDR3 region is CASRRGGSYTGELFF. In nucleotides, the CDR3 is TGCGCCAGTCGTAGAGGGGGATCGTACACCGGGGAGCTGTTTTTT.

This clone was seen a single time. The chain joins TRBV6-4 to TRBJ1-1; D gene unclear. Germline V lookup: CDR1 MRHNA, CDR2 SNTAGT. The CDR3 contains 14 residues. The V end was cut by 2 bases, the J end by 5 bases, with 12 bases between. The DNA for the CDR3 is TGTGCCAGCAGTGACGAGGTGGGTAAGACTGAAGCTTTCTTT. Protein product: CASSDEVGKTEAFF.

The chain carries TRBV5-1 and TRBJ1-4; 8 positions agree with TRBD1. The CDR3 runs to 16 residues. The germline V gene encodes CDR1 SGHRS and CDR2 YFSETQ. V lost 0 bases, J lost 5 bases, and 6 bases stayed unmatched. The DNA for the CDR3 is TGCGCCAGCAGCTTGGAACCGGGACAGGCAAATGAAAAACTGTTTTTT. This codes for CASSLEPGQANEKLFF.

This clone came up a few times. The V gene is TRBV5-1, the J gene TRBJ1-1; D is uncertain. V was clipped by 5 bases and J by 1 base, with 9 bases between them. Germline V gene data show CDR1 as SGHRS and CDR2 as YFSETQ. The CDR3 runs 13 residues. CDR3: CASRHNPNTEAFF. Written as DNA, the CDR3 is TGCGCCAGCAGACACAACCCGAACACTGAAGCTTTCTTT. The whole variable domain, filled in from reference TRBV5-1 and TRBJ1-1, reads KAGVTQTPRYLIKTRGQQVTLSCSPISGHRSVSWYQQTPGQGLQFLFEYFSETQRNKGNFPGRFSGRQFSNSRSEMNVSTLELGDSALYLCASRHNPNTEAFFGQGTRLTVV.